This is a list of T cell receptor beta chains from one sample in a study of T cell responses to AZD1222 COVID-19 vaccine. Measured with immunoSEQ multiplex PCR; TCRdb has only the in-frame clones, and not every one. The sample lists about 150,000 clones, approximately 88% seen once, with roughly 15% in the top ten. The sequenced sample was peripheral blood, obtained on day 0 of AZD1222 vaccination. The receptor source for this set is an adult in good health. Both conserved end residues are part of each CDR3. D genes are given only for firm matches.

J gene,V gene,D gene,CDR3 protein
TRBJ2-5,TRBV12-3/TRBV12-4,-,CASSSLVPGTQYF
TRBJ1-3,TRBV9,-,CASSVVAARSGNTIYF
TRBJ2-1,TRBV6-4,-,CASSDSLASNEQFF
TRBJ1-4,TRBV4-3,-,CASSQDFEVGAFNEKLFF
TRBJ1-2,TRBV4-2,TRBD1,CASNNRDRELYGYTF
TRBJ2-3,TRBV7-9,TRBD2,CASSLVDWTSVDTQYF
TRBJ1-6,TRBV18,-,CASSPNARDSGYNSPLHF
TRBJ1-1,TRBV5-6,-,CASSGVGSEAFF
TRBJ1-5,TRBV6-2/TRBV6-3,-,CASSLGPNQPQHF
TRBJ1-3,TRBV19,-,CASSIRPTGSGNTIYF
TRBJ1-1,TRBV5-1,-,CASSLGGRLGSNTEAFF
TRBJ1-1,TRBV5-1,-,CASSSGELGNTEAFF
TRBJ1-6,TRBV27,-,CASKPVVGSLVAPLHF
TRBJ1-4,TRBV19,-,CASSIGVTGNNEKLFF
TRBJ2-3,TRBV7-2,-,CASSTGLRSGDTQYF
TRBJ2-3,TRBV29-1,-,CSVPMRGYGTDTQYF
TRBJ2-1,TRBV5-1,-,CASSSPQGQRSYNEQFF
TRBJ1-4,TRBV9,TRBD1,CASSVAVRGRNEKLFF
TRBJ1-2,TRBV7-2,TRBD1,CASSLRTGGGNYGYTF
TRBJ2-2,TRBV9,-,CASSVNAGPNTGELFF
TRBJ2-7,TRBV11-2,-,CASDLRGVRGEQYF
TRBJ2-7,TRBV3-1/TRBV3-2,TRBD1,CASTTGGEQYF
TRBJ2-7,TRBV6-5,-,CASSSPPGSSYEQYF
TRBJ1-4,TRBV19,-,CASRGRRFNEKLFF
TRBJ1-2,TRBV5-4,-,CASSLGGASNYGYTF
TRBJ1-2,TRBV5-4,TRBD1,CASSLDGQGGGYTF
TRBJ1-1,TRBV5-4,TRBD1,CASSARTGMNTEAFF
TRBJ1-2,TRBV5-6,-,CASTTNRDYGYTF
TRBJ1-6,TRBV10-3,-,CAISEGGTYNSPLHF
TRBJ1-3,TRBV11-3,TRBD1,CASSLGGQGTGNTIYF
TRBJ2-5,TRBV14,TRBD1,CASSQQDRETYQETQYF
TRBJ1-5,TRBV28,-,CASRRDGNQPQHF
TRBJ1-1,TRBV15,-,CATREGPTARTEAFF
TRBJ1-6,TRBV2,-,CASSATVSPLHF
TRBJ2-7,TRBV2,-,CASIQGGVSYEQYF
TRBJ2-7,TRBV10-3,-,CAISEYDDSYEQYF
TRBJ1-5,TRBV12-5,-,CASGLVLGSGANFRNQPQHF
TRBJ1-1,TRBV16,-,CASSQSEDGEAFF
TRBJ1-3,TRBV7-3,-,CASSTSGSSGNTIYF
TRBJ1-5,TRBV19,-,CASSIGGLPNQPQHF
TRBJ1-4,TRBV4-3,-,CASSQDRQLFF
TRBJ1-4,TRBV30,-,CAGTGSNEKLFF